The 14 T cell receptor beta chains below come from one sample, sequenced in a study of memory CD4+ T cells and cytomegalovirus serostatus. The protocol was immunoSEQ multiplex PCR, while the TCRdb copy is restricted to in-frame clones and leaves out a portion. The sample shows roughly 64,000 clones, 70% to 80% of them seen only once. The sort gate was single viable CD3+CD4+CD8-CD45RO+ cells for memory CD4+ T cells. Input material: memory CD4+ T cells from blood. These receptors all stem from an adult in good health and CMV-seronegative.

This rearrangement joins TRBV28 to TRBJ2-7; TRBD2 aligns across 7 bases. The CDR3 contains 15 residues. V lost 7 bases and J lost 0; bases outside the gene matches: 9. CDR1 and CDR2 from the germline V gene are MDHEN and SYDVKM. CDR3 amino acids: CASTVAGERSYEQYF. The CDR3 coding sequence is TGTGCCAGCACCGTAGCGGGCGAGCGCTCCTACGAGCAGTACTTC.

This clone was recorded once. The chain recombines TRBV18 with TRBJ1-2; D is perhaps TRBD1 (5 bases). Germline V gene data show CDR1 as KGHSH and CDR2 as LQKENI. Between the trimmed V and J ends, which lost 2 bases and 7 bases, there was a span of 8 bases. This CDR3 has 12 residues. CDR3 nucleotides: TGTGCCAGCTCACCAAGGCAGGGTGGCTACACCTTC. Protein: CASSPRQGGYTF.

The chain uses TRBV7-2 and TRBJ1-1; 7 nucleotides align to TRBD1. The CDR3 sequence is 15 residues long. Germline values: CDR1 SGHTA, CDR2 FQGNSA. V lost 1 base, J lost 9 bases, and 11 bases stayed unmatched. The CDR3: CASSLGDSRTTKAFF. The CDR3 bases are TGTGCCAGCAGCTTAGGGGACAGCCGAACAACAAAAGCTTTCTTT. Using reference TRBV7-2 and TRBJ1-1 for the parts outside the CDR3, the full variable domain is GAGVSQSPSNKVTEKGKDVELRCDPISGHTALYWYRQSLGQGLEFLIYFQGNSAPDKSGLPSDRFSAERTGGSVSTLTIQRTQQEDSAVYLCASSLGDSRTTKAFFGQGTRLTVV.

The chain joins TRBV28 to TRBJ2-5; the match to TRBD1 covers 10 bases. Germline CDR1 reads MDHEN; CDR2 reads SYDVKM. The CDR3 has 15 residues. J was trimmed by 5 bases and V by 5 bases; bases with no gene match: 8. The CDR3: CASSETGTGAETQYF. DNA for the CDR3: TGTGCCAGCAGTGAAACCGGGACAGGGGCGGAGACCCAGTACTTC.

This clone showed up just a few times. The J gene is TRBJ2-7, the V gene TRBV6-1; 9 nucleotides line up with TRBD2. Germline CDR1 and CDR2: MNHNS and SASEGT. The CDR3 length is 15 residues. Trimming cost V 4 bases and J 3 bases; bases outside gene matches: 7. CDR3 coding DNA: TGTGCCAGCAGTGCCTCCCTAGCGGGGTACTACGAGCAGTACTTC. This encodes CASSASLAGYYEQYF.

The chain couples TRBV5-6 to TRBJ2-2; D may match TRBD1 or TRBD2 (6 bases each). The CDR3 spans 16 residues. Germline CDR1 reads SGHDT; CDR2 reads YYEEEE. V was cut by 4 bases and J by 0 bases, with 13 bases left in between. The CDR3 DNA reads TGTGCCAGCAGCCTCCCGGAGGGGGCGAACACCGGGGAGCTGTTTTTT. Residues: CASSLPEGANTGELFF.

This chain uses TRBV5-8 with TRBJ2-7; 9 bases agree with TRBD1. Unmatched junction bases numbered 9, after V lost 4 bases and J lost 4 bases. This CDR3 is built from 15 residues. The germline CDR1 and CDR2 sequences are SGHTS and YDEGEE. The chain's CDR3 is CASSPGTGQFYEQYF. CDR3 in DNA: TGTGCCAGCAGCCCCGGGACAGGGCAGTTTTACGAGCAGTACTTC.

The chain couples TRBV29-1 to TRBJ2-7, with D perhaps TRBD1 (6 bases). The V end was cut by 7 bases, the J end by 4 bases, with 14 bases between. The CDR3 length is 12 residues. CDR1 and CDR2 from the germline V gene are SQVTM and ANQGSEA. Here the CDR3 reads CSATGNSYEQYF. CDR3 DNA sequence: TGCAGCGCTACAGGGAACTCGTACGAGCAGTACTTC.

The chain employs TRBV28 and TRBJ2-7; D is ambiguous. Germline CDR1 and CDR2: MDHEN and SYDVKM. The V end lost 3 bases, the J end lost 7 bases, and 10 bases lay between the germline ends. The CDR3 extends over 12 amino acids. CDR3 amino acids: CASSFSPREQYF. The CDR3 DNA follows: TGTGCCAGCAGTTTTAGTCCGCGGGAGCAGTACTTC.

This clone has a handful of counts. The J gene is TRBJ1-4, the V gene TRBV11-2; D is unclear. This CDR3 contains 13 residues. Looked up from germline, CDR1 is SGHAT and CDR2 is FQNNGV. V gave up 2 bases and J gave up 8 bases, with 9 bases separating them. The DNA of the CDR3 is TGTGCCAGCAGCTTACCGGGAATAGAAAAACTGTTTTTT. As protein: CASSLPGIEKLFF. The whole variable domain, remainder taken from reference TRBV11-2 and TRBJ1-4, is EAGVAQSPRYKIIEKRQSVAFWCNPISGHATLYWYQQILGQGPKLLIQFQNNGVVDDSQLPKDRFSAERLKGVDSTLKIQPAKLEDSAVYLCASSLPGIEKLFFGSGTQLSVL.

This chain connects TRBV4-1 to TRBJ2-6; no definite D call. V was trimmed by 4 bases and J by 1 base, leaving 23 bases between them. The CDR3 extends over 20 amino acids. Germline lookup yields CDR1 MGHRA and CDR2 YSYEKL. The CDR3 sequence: CASSPYPAPPPSSGANVLTF. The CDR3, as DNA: TGCGCCAGCAGCCCGTATCCCGCCCCGCCCCCCTCTTCTGGGGCCAACGTCCTGACTTTC.

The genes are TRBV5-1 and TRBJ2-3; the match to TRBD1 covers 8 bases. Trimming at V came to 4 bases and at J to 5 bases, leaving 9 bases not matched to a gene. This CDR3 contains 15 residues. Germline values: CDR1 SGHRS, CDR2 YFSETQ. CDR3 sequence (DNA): TGCGCCAGCAGCGTCGGACAGGGTGCAGGAGATACGCAGTATTTT. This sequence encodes CASSVGQGAGDTQYF.

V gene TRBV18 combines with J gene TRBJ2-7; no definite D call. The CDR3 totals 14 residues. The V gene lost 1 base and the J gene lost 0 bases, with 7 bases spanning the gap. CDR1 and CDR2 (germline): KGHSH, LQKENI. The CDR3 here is CASSPRLDSYEQYF. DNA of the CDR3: TGTGCCAGCTCACCACGGCTTGACTCCTACGAGCAGTACTTC.

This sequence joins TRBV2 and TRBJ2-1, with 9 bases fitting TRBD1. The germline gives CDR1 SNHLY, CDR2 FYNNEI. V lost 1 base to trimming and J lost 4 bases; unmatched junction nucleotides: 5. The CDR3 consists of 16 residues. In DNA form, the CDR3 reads TGTGCCAGCAGTGAAGACTCCGGGACAGGGTACAATGAGCAGTTCTTC. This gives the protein CASSEDSGTGYNEQFF.